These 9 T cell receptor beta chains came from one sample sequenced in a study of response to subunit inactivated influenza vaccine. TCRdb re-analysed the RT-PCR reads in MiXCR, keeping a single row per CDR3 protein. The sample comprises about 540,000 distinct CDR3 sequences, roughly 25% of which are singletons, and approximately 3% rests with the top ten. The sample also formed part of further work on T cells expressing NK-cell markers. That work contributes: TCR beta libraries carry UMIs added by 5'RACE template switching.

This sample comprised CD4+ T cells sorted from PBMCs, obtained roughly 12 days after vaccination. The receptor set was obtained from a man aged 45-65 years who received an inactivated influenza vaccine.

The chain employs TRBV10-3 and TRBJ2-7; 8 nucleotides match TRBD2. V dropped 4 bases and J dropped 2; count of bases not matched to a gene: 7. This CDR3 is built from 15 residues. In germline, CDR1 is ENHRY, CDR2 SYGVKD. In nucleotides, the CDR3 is TGTGCCATCAGTGGGTCTAGCGGGCCGACCTACGAGCAGTACTTC. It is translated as CAISGSSGPTYEQYF.

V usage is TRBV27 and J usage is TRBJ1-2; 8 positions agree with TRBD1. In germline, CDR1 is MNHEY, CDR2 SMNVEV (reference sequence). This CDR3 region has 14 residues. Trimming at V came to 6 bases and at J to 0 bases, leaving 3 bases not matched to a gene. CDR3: CASRAGGPNYGYTF. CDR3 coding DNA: TGTGCCAGCAGAGCAGGGGGCCCTAACTATGGCTACACCTTC.

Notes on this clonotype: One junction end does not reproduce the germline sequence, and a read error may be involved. The DNA of the CDR3 is TGTACCAGCAGCATACCGACAGGAGTCTTCCAAGAGACCCAGTACTTC. Translated, it gives CTSSIPTGVFQETQYF. The chain joins TRBV5-6 to TRBJ2-5; TRBD1 might be the D (6 bases). Per germline, CDR1 SGHDT and CDR2 YYEEEE. The CDR3 is 16 amino acids.

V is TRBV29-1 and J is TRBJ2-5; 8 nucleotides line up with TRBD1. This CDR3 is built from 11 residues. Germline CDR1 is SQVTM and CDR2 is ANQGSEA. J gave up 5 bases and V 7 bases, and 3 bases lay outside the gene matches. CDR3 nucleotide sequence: TGCAGCGGGGGACAGGAGGAGACCCAGTACTTC. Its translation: CSGGQEETQYF.

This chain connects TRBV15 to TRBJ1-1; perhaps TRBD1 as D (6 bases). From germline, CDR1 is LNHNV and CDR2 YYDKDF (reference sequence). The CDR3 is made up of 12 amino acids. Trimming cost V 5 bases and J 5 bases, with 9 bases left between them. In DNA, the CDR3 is TGTGCCACCAGCTCTCAGGGGACTGAAGCTTTCTTT. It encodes CATSSQGTEAFF.

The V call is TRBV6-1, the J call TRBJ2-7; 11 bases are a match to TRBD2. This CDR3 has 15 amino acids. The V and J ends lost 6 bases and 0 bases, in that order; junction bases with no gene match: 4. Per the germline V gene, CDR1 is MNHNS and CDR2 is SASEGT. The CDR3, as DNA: TGTGCCAGCAGAACTAGCGGGGGAACCTCCTACGAGCAGTACTTC. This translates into CASRTSGGTSYEQYF.

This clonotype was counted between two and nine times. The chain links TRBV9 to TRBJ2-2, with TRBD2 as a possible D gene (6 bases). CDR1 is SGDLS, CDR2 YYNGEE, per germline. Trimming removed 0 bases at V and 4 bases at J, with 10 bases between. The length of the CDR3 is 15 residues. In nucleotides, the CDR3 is TGTGCCAGCAGCGTAGCACTAGCTGGCACCGGGGAGCTGTTTTTT. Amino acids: CASSVALAGTGELFF.

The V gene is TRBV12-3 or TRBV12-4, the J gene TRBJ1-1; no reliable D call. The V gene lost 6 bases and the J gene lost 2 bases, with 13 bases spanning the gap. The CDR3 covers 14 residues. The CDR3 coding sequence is TGTGCCAGCAGCTTCGACCGAATAAACACTGAAGCTTTCTTT. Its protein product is CASSFDRINTEAFF.

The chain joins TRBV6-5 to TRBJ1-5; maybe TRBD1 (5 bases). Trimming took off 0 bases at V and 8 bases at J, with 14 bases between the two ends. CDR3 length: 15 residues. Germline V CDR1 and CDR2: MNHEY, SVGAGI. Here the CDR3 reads CASSYSGRGGEPQHF. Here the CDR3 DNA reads TGTGCCAGCAGTTACTCTGGCAGAGGAGGGGAGCCCCAGCATTTT.